The rows below give T cell receptor beta chains drawn from one sample of a study of post-analysis software for immune sequencing data. TCRdb re-called the PCR reads with MiXCR, one entry per CDR3 protein. The sample has about 680,000 distinct CDR3 sequences, around 60% seen once. The sequenced sample consisted of blood. All receptors derive from a girl under 10 years old with multiple sclerosis. Each CDR3 is given with its conserved first and last residue. Each record gives: V gene, J gene, clone size, D gene, CDR3 protein, CDR3 DNA. The D gene is left open where the match is weak. Clone sizes are given selectively: once, few, many, or a class where the clone is expanded.

V: TRBV5-1
J: TRBJ2-6
size: NA
D: NA
CDR3: CASSTDGLNSGANVLTF
DNA: TGCGCCAGCAGCACGGACGGACTGAACTCTGGGGCCAACGTCCTGACTTTC

V: TRBV29-1
J: TRBJ2-1
size: NA
D: NA
CDR3: CSVGRDEQFF
DNA: TGCAGCGTCGGTCGCGATGAGCAGTTCTTC

V: TRBV7-2
J: TRBJ2-7
size: NA
D: TRBD2
CDR3: CASSQSGGLAGVWVREQYF
DNA: TGTGCCAGCAGCCAAAGTGGGGGACTAGCGGGAGTATGGGTACGCGAGCAGTACTTC

V: TRBV10-2
J: TRBJ1-2
size: NA
D: NA
CDR3: CASSHGGGYTF
DNA: TGCGCCAGCAGTCACGGGGGTGGCTACACCTTC

V: TRBV27
J: TRBJ2-7
size: NA
D: NA
CDR3: CASSFTAGGEQYF
DNA: TGTGCCAGCAGTTTTACGGCGGGTGGAGAGCAGTACTTC

V: TRBV20-1
J: TRBJ2-7
size: NA
D: NA
CDR3: CSARDGQDWTYEQYF
DNA: TGCAGTGCTAGAGATGGGCAGGACTGGACCTACGAGCAGTACTTC

V: TRBV7-6
J: TRBJ1-2
size: once
D: NA
CDR3: CASSFTRAGGEGGYTF
DNA: TGTGCCAGCAGCTTCACCAGAGCAGGAGGAGAGGGTGGCTACACCTTC

V: TRBV20-1
J: TRBJ2-7
size: NA
D: TRBD2
CDR3: CSAQEAGVRYEQYF
DNA: TGCAGTGCCCAGGAAGCGGGGGTTAGGTACGAGCAGTACTTC

V: TRBV6-6
J: TRBJ2-4
size: few
D: NA
CDR3: CASSFGSEPKNIQYF
DNA: TGTGCCAGCAGTTTCGGGAGTGAGCCCAAAAACATTCAGTACTTC

V: TRBV5-1
J: TRBJ2-1
size: NA
D: TRBD1
CDR3: CASSPLGQGRDNEQFF
DNA: TGCGCCAGCAGCCCTCTAGGACAGGGGAGGGACAATGAGCAGTTCTTC

V: TRBV6-2/TRBV6-3
J: TRBJ1-2
size: NA
D: NA
CDR3: CASRYGDGYYGYTF
DNA: TGTGCCAGCAGGTACGGGGACGGCTACTATGGCTACACCTTC

V: TRBV5-1
J: TRBJ2-3
size: NA
D: NA
CDR3: CASSLAQRSTDTQYF
DNA: TGCGCCAGCAGCTTGGCGCAGCGCTCCACAGATACGCAGTATTTT

V: TRBV29-1
J: TRBJ2-1
size: NA
D: TRBD2
CDR3: CSVGGGGTRNEQFF
DNA: TGCAGCGTTGGGGGCGGGGGTACCCGCAATGAGCAGTTCTTC

V: TRBV5-1
J: TRBJ2-1
size: few
D: TRBD2
CDR3: CASSLISGGAHEQFF
DNA: TGCGCCAGCAGCTTGATTAGCGGGGGGGCCCATGAGCAGTTCTTC

V: TRBV7-8
J: TRBJ2-7
size: NA
D: TRBD1
CDR3: CASSSWGQGGIYEQYF
DNA: TGTGCCAGCAGCTCCTGGGGACAGGGAGGAATATACGAGCAGTACTTC

V: TRBV7-6
J: TRBJ2-1
size: few
D: TRBD2
CDR3: CASSRTSGGRSSYNEQFF
DNA: TGTGCCAGCAGCCGAACTAGCGGGGGGCGGAGCTCCTACAATGAGCAGTTCTTC

V: TRBV12-3/TRBV12-4
J: TRBJ2-3
size: NA
D: TRBD2
CDR3: CASSTVAGGGADTQYF
DNA: TGTGCCAGCAGTACGGTAGCGGGGGGCGGGGCAGATACGCAGTATTTT

V: TRBV11-2
J: TRBJ2-2
size: NA
D: NA
CDR3: CASSQAPRGPNTGELFF
DNA: TGTGCCAGCAGCCAAGCCCCCAGGGGACCGAACACCGGGGAGCTGTTTTTT

V: TRBV20-1
J: TRBJ2-3
size: NA
D: TRBD2
CDR3: CSALAGALTDTQYF
DNA: TGCAGTGCCCTAGCGGGGGCCCTCACAGATACGCAGTATTTT

V: TRBV7-6
J: TRBJ2-2
size: once
D: NA
CDR3: CASSPPPGRVGNTGELFF
DNA: TGTGCCAGCAGCCCGCCCCCGGGCAGGGTAGGAAACACCGGGGAGCTGTTTTTT

V: TRBV4-3
J: TRBJ2-5
size: NA
D: NA
CDR3: CASSQGWDGGQLHQETQYF
DNA: TGCGCCAGCAGCCAAGGATGGGATGGGGGGCAGCTCCACCAAGAGACCCAGTACTTC

V: TRBV24-1
J: TRBJ2-7
size: NA
D: NA
CDR3: CATSLPFLHFNSYEQYF
DNA: TGTGCCACCAGTCTCCCTTTCCTCCACTTTAACTCCTACGAGCAGTACTTC

V: TRBV6-5
J: TRBJ2-1
size: NA
D: TRBD2
CDR3: CASSPGLAGAGEQFF
DNA: TGTGCCAGCAGCCCCGGACTAGCGGGAGCCGGTGAGCAGTTCTTC

V: TRBV7-6
J: TRBJ1-2
size: NA
D: NA
CDR3: CASSFDWWEGYTF
DNA: TGTGCCAGCAGCTTTGACTGGTGGGAAGGCTACACCTTC

V: TRBV6-6
J: TRBJ1-2
size: NA
D: TRBD1
CDR3: CASSYTQGEAIYGYTF
DNA: TGTGCCAGCAGTTACACCCAGGGGGAGGCAATCTATGGCTACACCTTC

V: TRBV6-1
J: TRBJ2-3
size: NA
D: NA
CDR3: CASSPVFSTDTQYF
DNA: TGTGCCAGCAGTCCCGTTTTTAGCACAGATACGCAGTATTTT

V: TRBV5-6
J: TRBJ2-1
size: NA
D: NA
CDR3: CASSAPGDGYNEQFF
DNA: TGTGCCAGCAGCGCACCGGGAGACGGGTACAATGAGCAGTTCTTC

V: TRBV29-1
J: TRBJ2-1
size: NA
D: NA
CDR3: CSVRSDSWNEQFF
DNA: TGCAGCGTAAGATCTGACTCGTGGAATGAGCAGTTCTTC

V: TRBV5-1
J: TRBJ2-3
size: few
D: NA
CDR3: CASSLDRDSTDTQYF
DNA: TGCGCCAGCAGCTTGGATCGGGACAGCACAGATACGCAGTATTTT

V: TRBV4-1
J: TRBJ2-1
size: NA
D: TRBD1
CDR3: CASSSQGKDEQFF
DNA: TGCGCCAGCAGCTCACAGGGGAAGGATGAGCAGTTCTTC

V: TRBV6-2/TRBV6-3
J: TRBJ2-5
size: NA
D: TRBD1
CDR3: CASNRNRGRETQYF
DNA: TGTGCCAGCAACCGAAACAGGGGGCGAGAGACCCAGTACTTC

V: TRBV6-6
J: TRBJ1-4
size: few
D: TRBD1
CDR3: CAGGRTGRATNEKLFF
DNA: TGTGCCGGAGGACGGACAGGGAGAGCAACTAATGAAAAACTGTTTTTT

V: TRBV11-2
J: TRBJ1-1
size: NA
D: NA
CDR3: CASSPSPGAEAFF
DNA: TGTGCCAGCAGCCCTTCGCCGGGGGCTGAAGCTTTCTTT

V: TRBV13
J: TRBJ1-1
size: NA
D: TRBD1
CDR3: CASTVTGDTEAFF
DNA: TGTGCCAGCACGGTGACAGGGGACACTGAAGCTTTCTTT

V: TRBV29-1
J: TRBJ2-1
size: NA
D: NA
CDR3: CSVALSASYNEQFF
DNA: TGCAGCGTTGCCTTATCGGCTTCCTACAATGAGCAGTTCTTC

V: TRBV20-1
J: TRBJ2-5
size: NA
D: NA
CDR3: CSARPLLWASGPLQETQYF
DNA: TGCAGTGCTAGACCACTTCTTTGGGCTTCTGGACCGTTGCAAGAGACCCAGTACTTC

V: TRBV20-1
J: TRBJ2-1
size: NA
D: TRBD2
CDR3: CSLATSLYNEQFF
DNA: TGCAGTCTGGCGACTAGCCTTTACAATGAGCAGTTCTTC

V: TRBV29-1
J: TRBJ2-7
size: NA
D: NA
CDR3: CSARVGSPGKHCYEQYF
DNA: TGCAGCGCCCGGGTGGGTTCCCCAGGGAAACATTGCTACGAGCAGTACTTC

V: TRBV5-1
J: TRBJ2-6
size: NA
D: NA
CDR3: CASHGRQAGSGANVLTF
DNA: TGCGCCAGCCATGGGCGGCAGGCGGGCTCTGGGGCCAACGTCCTGACTTTC

V: TRBV4-3
J: TRBJ2-3
size: NA
D: NA
CDR3: CASSQGGGTSTDTQYF
DNA: TGCGCCAGCAGCCAAGGAGGGGGGACAAGCACAGATACGCAGTATTTT